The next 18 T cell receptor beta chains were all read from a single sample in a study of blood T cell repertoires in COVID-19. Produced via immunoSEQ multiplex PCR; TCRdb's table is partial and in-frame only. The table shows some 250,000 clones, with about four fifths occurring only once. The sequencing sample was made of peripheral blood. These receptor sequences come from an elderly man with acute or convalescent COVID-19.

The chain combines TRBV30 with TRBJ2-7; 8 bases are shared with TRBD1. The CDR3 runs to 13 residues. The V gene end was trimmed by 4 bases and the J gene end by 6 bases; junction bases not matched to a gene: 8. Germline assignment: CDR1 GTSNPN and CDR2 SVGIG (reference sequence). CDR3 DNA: TGTGCCTGGACAGGGGGCTGGGTGGGCGAGCAGTACTTC. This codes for CAWTGGWVGEQYF.

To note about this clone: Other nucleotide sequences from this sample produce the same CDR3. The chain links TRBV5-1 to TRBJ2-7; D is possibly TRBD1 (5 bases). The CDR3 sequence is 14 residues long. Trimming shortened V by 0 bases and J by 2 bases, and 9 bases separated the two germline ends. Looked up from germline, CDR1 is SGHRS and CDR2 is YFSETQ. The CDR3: CASSLEQGAYEQYF. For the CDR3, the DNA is TGCGCCAGCAGCTTGGAACAAGGGGCCTACGAGCAGTACTTC.

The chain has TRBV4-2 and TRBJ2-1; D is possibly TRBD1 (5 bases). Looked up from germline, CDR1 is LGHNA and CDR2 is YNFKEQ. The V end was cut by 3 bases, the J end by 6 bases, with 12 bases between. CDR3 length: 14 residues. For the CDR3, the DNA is TGTGCCAGCAGCCAGGGGCTTAAATCCAATGAGCAGTTCTTC. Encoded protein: CASSQGLKSNEQFF.

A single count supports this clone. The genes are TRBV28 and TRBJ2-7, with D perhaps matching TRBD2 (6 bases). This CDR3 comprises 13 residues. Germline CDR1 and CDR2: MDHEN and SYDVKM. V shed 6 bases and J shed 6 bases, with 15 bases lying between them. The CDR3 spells CASSPPGGREQYF. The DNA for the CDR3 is TGTGCCAGCAGCCCCCCAGGAGGGCGCGAGCAGTACTTC.

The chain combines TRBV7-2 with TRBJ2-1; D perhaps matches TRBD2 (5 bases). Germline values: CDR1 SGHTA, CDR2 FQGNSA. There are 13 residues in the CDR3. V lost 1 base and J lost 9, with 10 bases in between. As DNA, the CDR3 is TGTGCCAGCAGCTTAGTTACCCGGGGTGAGCAGTTCTTC. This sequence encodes CASSLVTRGEQFF.

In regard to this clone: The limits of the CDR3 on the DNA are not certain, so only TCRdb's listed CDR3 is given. CDR3 sequence: CASSWGRGTNF. This chain joins TRBV12-3 or TRBV12-4 and TRBJ2-4; the D call TRBD2 from the table was never checked on the DNA. With termini counted, the CDR3 has 11 amino acids.

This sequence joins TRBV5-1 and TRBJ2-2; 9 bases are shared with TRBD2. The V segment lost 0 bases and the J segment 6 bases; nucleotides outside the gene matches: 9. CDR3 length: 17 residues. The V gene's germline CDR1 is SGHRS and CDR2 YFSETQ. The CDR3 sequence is CASSLAPLAGRPGELFF. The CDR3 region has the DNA TGCGCCAGCAGCTTGGCCCCCCTAGCGGGAAGGCCCGGGGAGCTGTTTTTT.

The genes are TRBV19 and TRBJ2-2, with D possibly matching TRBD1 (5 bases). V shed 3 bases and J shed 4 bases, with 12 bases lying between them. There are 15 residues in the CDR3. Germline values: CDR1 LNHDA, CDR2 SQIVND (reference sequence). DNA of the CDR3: TGTGCCAGTAGTATGGCAGGGCCCTCCACCGGGGAGCTGTTTTTT. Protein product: CASSMAGPSTGELFF. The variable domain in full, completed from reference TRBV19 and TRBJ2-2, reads DGGITQSPKYLFRKEGQNVTLSCEQNLNHDAMYWYRQDPGQGLRLIYYSQIVNDFQKGDIAEGYSVSREKKESFPLTVTSAQKNPTAFYLCASSMAGPSTGELFFGEGSRLTVL.

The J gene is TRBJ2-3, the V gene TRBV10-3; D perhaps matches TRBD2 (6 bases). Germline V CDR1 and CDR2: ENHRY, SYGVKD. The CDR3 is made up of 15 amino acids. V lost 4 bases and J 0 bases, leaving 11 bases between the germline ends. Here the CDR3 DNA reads TGTGCCATCAGTGTGGGGGGACTGAGCACAGATACGCAGTATTTT. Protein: CAISVGGLSTDTQYF.

CDR3 loop: CASSQVGTSGFSSYNEQFF. CDR3 sequence (DNA): TGTGCCAGCAGCCAAGTTGGGACTAGCGGGTTTAGCTCCTACAATGAGCAGTTCTTC. The V and J genes are TRBV14 and TRBJ2-1; the match to TRBD2 covers 12 bases. Germline V gene lookup returns CDR1 SGHDN and CDR2 FVKESK. With 1 base clipped from V and 0 bases from J, the junction kept 7 bases outside the gene matches. This CDR3 has 19 residues.

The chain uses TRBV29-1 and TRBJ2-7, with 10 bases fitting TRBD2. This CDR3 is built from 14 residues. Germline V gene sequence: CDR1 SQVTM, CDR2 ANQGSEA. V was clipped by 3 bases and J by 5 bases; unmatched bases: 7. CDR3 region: CSVDRSGRADEQYF. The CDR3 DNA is TGCAGCGTTGACAGAAGCGGGAGGGCGGACGAGCAGTACTTC.

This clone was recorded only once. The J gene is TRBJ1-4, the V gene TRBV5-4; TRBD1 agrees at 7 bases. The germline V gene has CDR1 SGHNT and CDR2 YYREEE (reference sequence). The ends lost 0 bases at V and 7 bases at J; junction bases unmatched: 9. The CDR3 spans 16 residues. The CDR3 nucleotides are TGTGCCAGCAGCTTGGGACAGGGAAGAGCTGGTGAAAAACTGTTTTTT. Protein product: CASSLGQGRAGEKLFF.

The CDR3 loop is CATSDLREAGTGSPDTQYF. CDR3 nucleotide sequence: TGTGCCACCAGTGATTTAAGGGAGGCCGGGACAGGGTCCCCAGATACGCAGTATTTT. The genes are TRBV24-1 and TRBJ2-3; TRBD1 matches 9 bases. The CDR3 spans 19 residues. V trimming: 1 base; J trimming: 4 bases; junction bases outside the gene matches: 14. Germline V gene sequence: CDR1 KGHDR, CDR2 SFDVKD.

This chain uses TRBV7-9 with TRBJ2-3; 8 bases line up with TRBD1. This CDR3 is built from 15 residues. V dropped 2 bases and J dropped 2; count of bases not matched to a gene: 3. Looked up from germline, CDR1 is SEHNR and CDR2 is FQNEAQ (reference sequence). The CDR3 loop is CASSLKTGVTDTQYF. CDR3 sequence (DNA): TGTGCCAGCAGCTTAAAGACAGGGGTCACAGATACGCAGTATTTT.

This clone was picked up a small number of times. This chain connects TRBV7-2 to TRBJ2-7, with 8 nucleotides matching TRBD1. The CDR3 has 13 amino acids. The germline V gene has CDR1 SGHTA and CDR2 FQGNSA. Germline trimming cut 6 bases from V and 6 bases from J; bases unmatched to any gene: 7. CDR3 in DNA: TGTGCCAGCAGACAGACAGGGGTTAGCGAGCAGTACTTC. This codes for CASRQTGVSEQYF. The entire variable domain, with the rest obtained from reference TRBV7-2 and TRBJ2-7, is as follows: GAGVSQSPSNKVTEKGKDVELRCDPISGHTALYWYRQSLGQGLEFLIYFQGNSAPDKSGLPSDRFSAERTGGSVSTLTIQRTQQEDSAVYLCASRQTGVSEQYFGPGTRLTVT.

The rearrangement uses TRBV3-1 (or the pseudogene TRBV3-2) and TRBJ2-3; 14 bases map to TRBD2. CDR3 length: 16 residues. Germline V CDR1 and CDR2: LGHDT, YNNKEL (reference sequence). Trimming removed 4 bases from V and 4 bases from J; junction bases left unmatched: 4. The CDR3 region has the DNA TGTGCCAGCAGCCTACCGGGACTAGCGGGAGCAGATACGCAGTATTTT. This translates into CASSLPGLAGADTQYF.

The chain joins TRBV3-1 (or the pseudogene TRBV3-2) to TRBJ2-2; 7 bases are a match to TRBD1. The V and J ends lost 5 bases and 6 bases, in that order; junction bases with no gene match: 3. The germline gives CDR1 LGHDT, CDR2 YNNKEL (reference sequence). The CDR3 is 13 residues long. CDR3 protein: CASSKGAPGELFF. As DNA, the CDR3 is TGTGCCAGCAGCAAGGGGGCCCCCGGGGAGCTGTTTTTT.

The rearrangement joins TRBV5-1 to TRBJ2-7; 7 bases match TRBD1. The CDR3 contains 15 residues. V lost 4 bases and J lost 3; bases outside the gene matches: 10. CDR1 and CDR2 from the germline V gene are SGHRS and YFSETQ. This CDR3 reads CASSRNTGDGYEQYF. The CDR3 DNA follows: TGCGCCAGCAGCAGAAACACAGGGGACGGCTACGAGCAGTACTTC.